The rows below give T cell receptor beta chains drawn from one sample of a study of blood T cell repertoires in COVID-19. Using immunoSEQ multiplex PCR, the repertoire was profiled, and TCRdb retains in-frame clones only, with some absent. The sample consists of about 230,000 clones, less than 90% of them appearing once. Source material: peripheral blood. The source of these receptors is a woman at least 80 years old with active or convalescent COVID-19. The CDR3 runs from the conserved cysteine through the conserved F or W. The D gene is left open where the match is weak. Some rows have no size entry. The others give once, few or many, or a class for an expanded clone.

abundance	v_gene	d_gene	j_gene	CDR3nt	CDR3aa
-	TRBV2	TRBD2	TRBJ2-5	TGTGCCAGCAGTGGCTACGGGGGGGAGACCCAGTACTTC	CASSGYGGETQYF
-	TRBV19	TRBD2	TRBJ2-2	TGTGCCAGTAGAACTAGCGGGGGCCCCACCGGGGAGCTGTTTTTT	CASRTSGGPTGELFF
-	TRBV28	TRBD1	TRBJ2-3	TGTGCCAGCAGTTCCGGGACAGGGACCGATACGCAGTATTTT	CASSSGTGTDTQYF
-	TRBV7-3	TRBD2	TRBJ2-3	TGTGCCAGCAGCTCCCCGGGACTAGCGGACACAGATACGCAGTATTTT	CASSSPGLADTDTQYF
-	TRBV3-1/TRBV3-2	-	TRBJ2-2	TGTGCCAGCAGCCAGGTGTGGGGAGACACCGGGGAGCTGTTTTTT	CASSQVWGDTGELFF
-	TRBV19	-	TRBJ2-5	TGTGCCAGTAGTATAGAGGGGGGACGCGGAGAGACCCAGTACTTC	CASSIEGGRGETQYF
-	TRBV7-2	TRBD2	TRBJ2-3	TGTGCCAGCAGCCTGGGACTAGCGGGGGCCTACACAGATACGCAGTATTTT	CASSLGLAGAYTDTQYF
once	TRBV7-9	TRBD2	TRBJ2-3	TGTGCCAGCAGCTTAGTGCAACTAGCGGCGGGGGATACGCAGTATTTT	CASSLVQLAAGDTQYF
-	TRBV28	-	TRBJ1-6	TGTGCCAGCAGTTTACGGGGTAGTGTCAATTCACCCCTCCACTTT	CASSLRGSVNSPLHF
-	TRBV5-4	-	TRBJ1-5	TGTGCCAGCAGCTTGGCGGGGGGTCAGCCCCAGCATTTT	CASSLAGGQPQHF
-	TRBV7-8	TRBD1	TRBJ1-6	TGTGCCAGCAGCTTTTCCGGGACAGGGAGCTCCTATAATTCACCCCTCCACTTT	CASSFSGTGSSYNSPLHF
-	TRBV6-5	-	TRBJ1-2	TGTGCCACCCGGACAGTCGGCATCTATGGCTACACCTTC	CATRTVGIYGYTF
-	TRBV5-5	TRBD1	TRBJ1-4	TGTGCCAGCAGCCCCGGACAGGGCCCTGGAAAACTGTTTTTT	CASSPGQGPGKLFF
few	TRBV7-9	TRBD2	TRBJ2-7	TGTGCCAGCAGCGCCCGGGACTACGGATCCACCGAGCAGTACTTC	CASSARDYGSTEQYF
-	TRBV19	TRBD2	TRBJ2-7	TGTGCCAGTAGTATAGTGCTAGCGGGTGAGCAGTACTTC	CASSIVLAGEQYF
-	TRBV4-1	-	TRBJ2-5	TGCGCCAGCAGCCAAGACACAGGAATAAAGACCCAGTACTTC	CASSQDTGIKTQYF
-	TRBV3-1/TRBV3-2	TRBD1	TRBJ2-6	TGTGCCAGCAGTTGGGACAGGGGGCCATGCTCTGGGGCCAACGTCCTGACTTTC	CASSWDRGPCSGANVLTF
-	TRBV5-4	TRBD2	TRBJ2-2	TGTGCCAGCAGCGGTCCGAGCGGGAGGGCCACCGGGGAGCTGTTTTTT	CASSGPSGRATGELFF
few	TRBV19	TRBD1	TRBJ2-7	TGTGCCAGTAGTTTCACCGGGACAGGGTCCTACGAGCAGTACTTC	CASSFTGTGSYEQYF
-	TRBV9	TRBD2	TRBJ2-1	TGTGCCAGCAGCGTAGCAGCGGGAGGAACCAATGAGCAGTTCTTC	CASSVAAGGTNEQFF